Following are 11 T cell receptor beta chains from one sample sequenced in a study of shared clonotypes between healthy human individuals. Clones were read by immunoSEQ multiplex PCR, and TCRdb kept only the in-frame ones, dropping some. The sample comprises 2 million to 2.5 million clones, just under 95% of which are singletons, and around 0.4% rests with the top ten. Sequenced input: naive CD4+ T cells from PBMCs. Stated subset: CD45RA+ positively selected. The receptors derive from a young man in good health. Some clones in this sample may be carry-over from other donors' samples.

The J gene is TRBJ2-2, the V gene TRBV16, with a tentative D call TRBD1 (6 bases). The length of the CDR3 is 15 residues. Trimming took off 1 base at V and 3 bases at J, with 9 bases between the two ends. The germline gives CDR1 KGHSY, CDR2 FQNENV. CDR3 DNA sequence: TGTGCCAGCAGCCAATTACAGGGAGACACCGGGGAGCTGTTTTTT. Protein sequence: CASSQLQGDTGELFF. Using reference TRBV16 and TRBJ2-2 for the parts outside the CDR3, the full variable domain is GEEVAQTPKHLVRGEGQKAKLYCAPIKGHSYVFWYQQVLKNEFKFLISFQNENVFDETGMPKERFSAKCLPNSPCSLEIQATKLEDSAVYFCASSQLQGDTGELFFGEGSRLTVL.

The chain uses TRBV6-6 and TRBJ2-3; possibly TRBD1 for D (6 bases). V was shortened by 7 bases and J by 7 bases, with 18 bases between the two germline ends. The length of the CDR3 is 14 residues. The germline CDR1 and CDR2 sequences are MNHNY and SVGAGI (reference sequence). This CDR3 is CASTPLGAGNTQYF. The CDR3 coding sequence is TGTGCCAGCACCCCCCTGGGGGCTGGAAATACGCAGTATTTT.

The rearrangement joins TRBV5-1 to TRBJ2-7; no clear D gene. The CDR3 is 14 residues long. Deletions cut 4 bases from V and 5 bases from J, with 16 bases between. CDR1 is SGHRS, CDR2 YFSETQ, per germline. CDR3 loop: CASSPGRLFDEQYF. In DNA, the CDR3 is TGCGCCAGCAGCCCCGGACGGCTTTTCGACGAGCAGTACTTC.

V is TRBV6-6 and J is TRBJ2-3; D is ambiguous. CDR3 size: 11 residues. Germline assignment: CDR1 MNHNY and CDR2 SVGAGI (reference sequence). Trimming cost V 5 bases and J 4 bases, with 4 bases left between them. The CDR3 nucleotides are TGTGCCAGCAGTAGCGCAGATACGCAGTATTTT. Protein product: CASSSADTQYF.

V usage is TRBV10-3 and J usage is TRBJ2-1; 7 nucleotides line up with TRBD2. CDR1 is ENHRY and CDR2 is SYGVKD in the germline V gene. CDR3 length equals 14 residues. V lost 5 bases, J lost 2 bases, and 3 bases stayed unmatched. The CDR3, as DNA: TGTGCCATCAGTTCAAGCGGGACCTACAATGAGCAGTTCTTC. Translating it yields CAISSSGTYNEQFF.

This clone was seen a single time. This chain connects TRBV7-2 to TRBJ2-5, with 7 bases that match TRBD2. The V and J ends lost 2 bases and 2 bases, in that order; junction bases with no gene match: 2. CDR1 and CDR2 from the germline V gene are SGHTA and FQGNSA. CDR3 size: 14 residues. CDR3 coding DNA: TGTGCCAGCAGCTTAAATAGCGGGCAAGAGACCCAGTACTTC. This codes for CASSLNSGQETQYF.

DNA of the CDR3: TGCAGCGCGTCAAGTATGGGGGAGCAGTACTTC. Encoded protein: CSASSMGEQYF. This sequence joins TRBV29-1 and TRBJ2-7; no clear D gene. Germline V gives CDR1 SQVTM, CDR2 ANQGSEA. The CDR3 sequence is 11 residues long. Trimming stripped 7 bases from V and 7 bases from J, with 14 bases between.

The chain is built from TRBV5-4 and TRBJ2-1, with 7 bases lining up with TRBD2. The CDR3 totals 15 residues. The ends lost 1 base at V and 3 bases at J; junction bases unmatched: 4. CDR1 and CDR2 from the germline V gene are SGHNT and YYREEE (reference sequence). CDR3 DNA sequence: TGTGCCAGCAGCTTGTATGCGGGAGTCTACAATGAGCAGTTCTTC. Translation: CASSLYAGVYNEQFF.

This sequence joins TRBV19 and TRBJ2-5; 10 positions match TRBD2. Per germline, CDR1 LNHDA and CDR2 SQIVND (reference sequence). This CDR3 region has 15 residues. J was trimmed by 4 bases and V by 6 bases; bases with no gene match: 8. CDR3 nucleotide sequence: TGTGCCAGTAGGCGAAGCGGGAGGGCCGGAGAGACCCAGTACTTC. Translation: CASRRSGRAGETQYF.

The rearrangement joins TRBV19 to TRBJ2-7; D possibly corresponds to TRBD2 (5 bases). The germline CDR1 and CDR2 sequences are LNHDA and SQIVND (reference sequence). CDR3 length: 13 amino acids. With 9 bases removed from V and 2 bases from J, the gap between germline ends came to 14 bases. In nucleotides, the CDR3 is TGTGCCAGCAGCACGGACGGGACCTACGAGCAGTACTTC. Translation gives CASSTDGTYEQYF.

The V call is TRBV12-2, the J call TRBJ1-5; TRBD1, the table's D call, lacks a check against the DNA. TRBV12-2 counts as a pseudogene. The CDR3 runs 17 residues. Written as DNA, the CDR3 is TGTGCAAGTCGCTCCCCCGTCGGGACAGGGGGCGATCAGCCCCAGCATTTT. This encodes CASRSPVGTGGDQPQHF.